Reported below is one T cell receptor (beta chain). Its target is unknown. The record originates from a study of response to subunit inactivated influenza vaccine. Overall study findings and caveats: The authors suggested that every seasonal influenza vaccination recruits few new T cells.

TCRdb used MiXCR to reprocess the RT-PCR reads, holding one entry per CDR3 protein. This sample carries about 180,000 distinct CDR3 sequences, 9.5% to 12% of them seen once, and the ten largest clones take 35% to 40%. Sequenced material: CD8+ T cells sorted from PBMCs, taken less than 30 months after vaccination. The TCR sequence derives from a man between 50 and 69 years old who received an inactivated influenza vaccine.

The CDR3 sequence is CASSLDIRGGDYGYTF. CDR3 DNA sequence: TGTGCCAGCAGCTTAGATATCCGAGGGGGAGACTATGGCTACACCTTC. The V gene is TRBV7-9, the J gene TRBJ1-2; D is perhaps TRBD1 (6 bases). The CDR3 is made up of 16 amino acids. V lost 1 base and J 3 bases, leaving 15 bases between the germline ends. Germline V gene sequence: CDR1 SEHNR, CDR2 FQNEAQ (reference sequence).